The clone carrying this TCR beta chain was recorded only once. The ends lost 3 bases at V and 4 bases at J; junction bases unmatched: 11. The CDR3 has 16 amino acids. Germline V gene lookup returns CDR1 MNHNS and CDR2 SASEGT. This record belongs to a study of blood T cell repertoires in COVID-19. In the study overall: The United States, Italy and Spain provided the acute and convalescent COVID-19 samples. From T cells, B-cell-depleted T cells, or PBMCs came the material, which was cDNA or gDNA.

As originally analysed: Amplification with reference gene primers provided the estimates of nucleated cell counts. The repertoire was sequenced with immunoSEQ multiplex PCR; TCRdb's copy has only in-frame clones and lacks some. V and J calls and clone size come straight from that table; D and trimming were deduced from the DNA. The data show about 54,000 clones, 87% seen once. The Seattle site enrolled patients during active infection and followed them longitudinally. Sequencing was performed on peripheral blood. This sequence was found in a middle-aged man with COVID-19, enrolled during active disease. The gene calls are TRBV6-1 and TRBJ1-1; 7 nucleotides line up with TRBD1. CDR3 sequence reads: CASSDHPTGMGTEAFF. Here the CDR3 DNA reads TGTGCCAGCAGTGATCATCCGACAGGGATGGGCACTGAAGCTTTCTTT.